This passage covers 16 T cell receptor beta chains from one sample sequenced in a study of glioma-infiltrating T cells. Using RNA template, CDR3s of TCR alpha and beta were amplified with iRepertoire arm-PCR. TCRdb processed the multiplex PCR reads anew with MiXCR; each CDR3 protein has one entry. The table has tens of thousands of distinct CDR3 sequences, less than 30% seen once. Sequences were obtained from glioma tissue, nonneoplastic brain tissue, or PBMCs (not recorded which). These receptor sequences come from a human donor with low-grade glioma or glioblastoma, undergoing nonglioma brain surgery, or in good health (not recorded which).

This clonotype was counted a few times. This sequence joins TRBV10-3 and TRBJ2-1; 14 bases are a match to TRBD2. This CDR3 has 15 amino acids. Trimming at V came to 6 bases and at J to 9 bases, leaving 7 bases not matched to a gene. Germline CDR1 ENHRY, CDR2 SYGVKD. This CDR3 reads CAIRGTSGRRGEQFF. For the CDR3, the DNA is TGTGCCATCAGGGGGACTAGCGGGAGAAGGGGTGAGCAGTTCTTC.

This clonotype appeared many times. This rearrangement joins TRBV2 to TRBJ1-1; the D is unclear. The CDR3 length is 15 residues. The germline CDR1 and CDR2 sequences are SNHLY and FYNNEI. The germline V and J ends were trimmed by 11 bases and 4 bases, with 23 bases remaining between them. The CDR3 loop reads CAGSSERAMSTEAFF. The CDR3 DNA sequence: TGTGCCGGGTCTAGCGAGAGGGCGATGAGCACTGAAGCTTTCTTT.

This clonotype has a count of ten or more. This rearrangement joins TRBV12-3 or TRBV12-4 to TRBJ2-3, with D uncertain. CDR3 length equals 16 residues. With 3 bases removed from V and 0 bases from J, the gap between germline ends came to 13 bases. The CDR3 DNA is TGTGCCAGCAGTTTCACCCAGAGCCTTAGCACAGATACGCAGTATTTT. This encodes CASSFTQSLSTDTQYF.

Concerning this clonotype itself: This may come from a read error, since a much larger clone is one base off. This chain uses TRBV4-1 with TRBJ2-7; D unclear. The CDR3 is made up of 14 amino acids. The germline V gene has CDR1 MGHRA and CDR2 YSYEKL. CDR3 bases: TGCGCCATCAGCCCTAGATCCGTGGTCCACGAGCAGTACTTC. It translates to CAISPRSVVHEQYF.

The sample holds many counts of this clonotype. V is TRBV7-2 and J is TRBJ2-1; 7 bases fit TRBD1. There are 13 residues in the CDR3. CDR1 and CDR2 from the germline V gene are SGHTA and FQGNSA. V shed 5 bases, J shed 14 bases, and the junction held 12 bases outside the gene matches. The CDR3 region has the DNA TGTGCCAGCAGCCTACCATCCGGGACAGCTAAGTTCTTC. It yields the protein CASSLPSGTAKFF.

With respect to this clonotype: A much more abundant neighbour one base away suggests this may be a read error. CDR3 in DNA: TGCGCCAGCAGCCTCCTCGGAGGACAGGGGGCATACGAGCAGTTCTTC. Its translation is CASSLLGGQGAYEQFF. V and J are TRBV4-1 and TRBJ2-7, with 11 bases fitting TRBD1. Gene TRBJ2-1 matches the end of the DNA better, so the J call may be wrong. In germline, CDR1 is MGHRA, CDR2 YSYEKL. This CDR3 spans 16 amino acids.

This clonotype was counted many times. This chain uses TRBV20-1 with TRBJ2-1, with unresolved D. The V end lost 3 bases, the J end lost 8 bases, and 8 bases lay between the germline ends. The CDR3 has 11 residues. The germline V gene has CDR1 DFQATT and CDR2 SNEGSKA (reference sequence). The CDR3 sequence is CSARPRYEQFF. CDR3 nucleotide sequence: TGCAGTGCTAGGCCCCGATATGAGCAGTTCTTC.

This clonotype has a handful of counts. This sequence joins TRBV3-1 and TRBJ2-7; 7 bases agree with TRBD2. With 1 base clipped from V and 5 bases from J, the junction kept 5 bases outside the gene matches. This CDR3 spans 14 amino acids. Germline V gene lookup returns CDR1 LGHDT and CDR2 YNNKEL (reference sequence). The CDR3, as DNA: TGTGCCAGCAGCCAAGGACGGACTAGGCACGAGCAGTACTTC. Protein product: CASSQGRTRHEQYF.

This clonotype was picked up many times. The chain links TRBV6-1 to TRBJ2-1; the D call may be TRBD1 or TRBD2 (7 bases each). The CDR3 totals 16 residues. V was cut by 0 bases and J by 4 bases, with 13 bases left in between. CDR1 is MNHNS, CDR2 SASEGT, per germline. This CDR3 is CASSEAIRGGYNEQFF. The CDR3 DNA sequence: TGTGCCAGCAGTGAAGCGATCAGGGGGGGATACAATGAGCAGTTCTTC.

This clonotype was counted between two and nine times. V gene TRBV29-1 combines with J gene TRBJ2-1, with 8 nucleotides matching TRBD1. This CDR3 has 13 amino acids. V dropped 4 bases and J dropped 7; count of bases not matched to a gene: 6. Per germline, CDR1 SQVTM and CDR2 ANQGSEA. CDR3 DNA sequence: TGCAGCGTTGGCGGACAGGGTGGAAATGAGCAGTTCTTC. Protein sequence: CSVGGQGGNEQFF.

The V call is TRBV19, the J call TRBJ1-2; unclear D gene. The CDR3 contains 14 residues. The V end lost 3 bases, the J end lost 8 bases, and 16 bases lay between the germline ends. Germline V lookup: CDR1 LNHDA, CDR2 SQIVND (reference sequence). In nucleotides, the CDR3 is TGTGCCAGTAGTATGGAAGGGTGGAGCGGCGGCTACACCTTC. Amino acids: CASSMEGWSGGYTF.

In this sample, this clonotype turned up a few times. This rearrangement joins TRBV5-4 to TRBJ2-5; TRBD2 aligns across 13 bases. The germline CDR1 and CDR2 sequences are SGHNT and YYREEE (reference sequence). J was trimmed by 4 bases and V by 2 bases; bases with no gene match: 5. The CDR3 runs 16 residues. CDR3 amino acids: CASSFTSGRDRETQYF. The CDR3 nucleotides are TGTGCCAGCAGCTTTACTAGCGGGAGGGATCGAGAGACCCAGTACTTC.

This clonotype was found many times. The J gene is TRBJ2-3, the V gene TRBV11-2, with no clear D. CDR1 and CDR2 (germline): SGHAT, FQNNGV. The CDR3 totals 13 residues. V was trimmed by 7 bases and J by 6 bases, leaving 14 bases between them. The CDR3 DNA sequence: TGTGCCAGCACCCTATCTAGAGGCGATACGCAGTATTTT. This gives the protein CASTLSRGDTQYF.

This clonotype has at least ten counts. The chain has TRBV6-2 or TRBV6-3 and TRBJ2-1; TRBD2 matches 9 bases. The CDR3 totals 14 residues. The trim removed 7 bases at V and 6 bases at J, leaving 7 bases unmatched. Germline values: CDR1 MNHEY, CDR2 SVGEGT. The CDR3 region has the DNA TGTGCCAGCAATTTAGCGGGGGAGGTCAATGAGCAGTTCTTC. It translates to CASNLAGEVNEQFF.

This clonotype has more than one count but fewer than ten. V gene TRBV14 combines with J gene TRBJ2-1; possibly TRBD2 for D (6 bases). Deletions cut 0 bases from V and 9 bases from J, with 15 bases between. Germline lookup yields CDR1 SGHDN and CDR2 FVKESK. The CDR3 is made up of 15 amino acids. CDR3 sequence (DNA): TGTGCCAGCAGCCAAGACCTAGCGCCCGGGGGTGAGCAGTTCTTC. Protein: CASSQDLAPGGEQFF.

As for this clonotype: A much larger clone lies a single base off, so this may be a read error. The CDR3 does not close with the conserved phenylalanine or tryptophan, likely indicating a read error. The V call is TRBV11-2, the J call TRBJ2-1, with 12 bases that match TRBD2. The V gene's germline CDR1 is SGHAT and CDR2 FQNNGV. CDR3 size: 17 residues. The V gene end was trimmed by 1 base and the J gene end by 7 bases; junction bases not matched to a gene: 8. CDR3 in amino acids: CASSLGTSGIMLNEQFL. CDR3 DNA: TGTGCCAGCAGCTTAGGGACTAGCGGGATAATGTTGAATGAGCAGTTCTTA.